These 18 T cell receptor beta chains were all obtained from the same sample, sequenced in a study of CXCR4 blockade with PD-1 therapy in pancreatic cancer. Measured with immunoSEQ multiplex PCR; TCRdb has only the in-frame clones, and not every one. The table includes roughly 15,000 clones, over 55% detected once. The source material was tumor tissue. The receptors shown here come from a human donor with pancreatic ductal adenocarcinoma.

The V and J genes are TRBV30 and TRBJ1-2; D gene uncertain. Trimming took off 4 bases at V and 3 bases at J, with 6 bases between the two ends. In germline, CDR1 is GTSNPN, CDR2 SVGIG (reference sequence). The CDR3 is made up of 11 amino acids. The CDR3 loop is CAWTKDYGYTF. The CDR3 DNA is TGTGCCTGGACCAAGGACTATGGCTACACCTTC.

The V gene is TRBV25-1, the J gene TRBJ2-5; 9 positions agree with TRBD2. Trimming cost V 8 bases and J 5 bases; bases outside gene matches: 6. CDR1 MGHDK and CDR2 SYGVNS come from the germline V gene. The CDR3 totals 13 residues. In DNA form, the CDR3 reads TGTGCCAGCGTTAGCGGGGGCCGGGAGACCCAGTACTTC. It specifies CASVSGGRETQYF. The entire variable domain, with the rest obtained from reference TRBV25-1 and TRBJ2-5, is as follows: EADIYQTPRYLVIGTGKKITLECSQTMGHDKMYWYQQDPGMELHLIHYSYGVNSTEKGDLSSESTVSRIRTEHFPLTLESARPSHTSQYLCASVSGGRETQYFGPGTRLLVL.

CDR3 loop: CASSPGLAGVVGTQYF. The CDR3 nucleotides are TGTGCCAGCTCACCAGGACTAGCGGGAGTCGTCGGGACGCAGTATTTT. This chain links TRBV18 with TRBJ2-3; the match to TRBD2 covers 13 bases. The length of the CDR3 is 16 residues. In germline, CDR1 is KGHSH, CDR2 LQKENI. J lost 9 bases, V lost 2 bases, and 8 bases had no gene match. Together with reference TRBV18 and TRBJ2-3, the CDR3 gives the full variable domain: NAGVMQNPRHLVRRRGQEARLRCSPMKGHSHVYWYRQLPEEGLKFMVYLQKENIIDESGMPKERFSAEFPKEGPSILRIQQVVRGDSAAYFCASSPGLAGVVGTQYFGPGTRLTVL.

This clone was found a few times. The chain couples TRBV6-8 to TRBJ2-4; D tentatively reads TRBD1 or TRBD2 (5 bases each). The CDR3 consists of 18 residues. Germline CDR1 is MNHGY and CDR2 is SAAAGT. With 7 bases removed from V and 1 base from J, the gap between germline ends came to 23 bases. The DNA of the CDR3 is TGTGCCAGCAATACACCTCCCGGGGCGGCCGGGGCCAAAAACATTCAGTACTTC. Protein sequence: CASNTPPGAAGAKNIQYF.

A word on this clone: The junction departs from the called germline gene at one end, perhaps through a read error. The chain couples TRBV27 to TRBJ2-2; 7 bases are shared with TRBD2. CDR1 and CDR2 (germline): MNHEY, SMNVEV (reference sequence). This CDR3 spans 18 amino acids. CDR3 amino acids: CATSDYVPAAGDTGELFF. Here the CDR3 DNA reads TGTGCCACCAGTGATTACGTTCCTGCGGCGGGAGACACCGGGGAGCTGTTTTTT.

This clone was counted between two and nine times. The rearrangement joins TRBV18 to TRBJ2-2, with TRBD1 as a possible D gene (6 bases). Deletions cut 4 bases from V and 7 bases from J, with 13 bases between. Germline assignment: CDR1 KGHSH and CDR2 LQKENI. The CDR3 runs to 14 residues. The CDR3 spells CASSHNRESGELFF. In DNA, the CDR3 is TGTGCCAGCTCACATAACAGGGAGAGCGGGGAGCTGTTTTTT.

The chain combines TRBV19 with TRBJ2-7; D might be TRBD1 (7 bases). Trimming took off 5 bases at V and 5 bases at J, with 13 bases between the two ends. Germline V lookup: CDR1 LNHDA, CDR2 SQIVND (reference sequence). The CDR3 extends over 13 amino acids. The CDR3 region is CASSAGQNNEQYF. Here the CDR3 DNA reads TGTGCCAGTAGTGCGGGACAGAACAACGAGCAGTACTTC. Combining the CDR3 with reference TRBV19 and TRBJ2-7 gives the whole variable domain DGGITQSPKYLFRKEGQNVTLSCEQNLNHDAMYWYRQDPGQGLRLIYYSQIVNDFQKGDIAEGYSVSREKKESFPLTVTSAQKNPTAFYLCASSAGQNNEQYFGPGTRLTVT.

By share of the sample, this clone is medium-sized. V gene TRBV11-3 combines with J gene TRBJ2-2; 8 bases map to TRBD2. Germline values: CDR1 SGHNT, CDR2 YENEEA. The CDR3 extends over 16 amino acids. Trimming took 1 base from V and 4 from J; bases not matched to a gene: 5. This CDR3 is CASSLGSGSGTGELFF. The CDR3, as DNA: TGTGCCAGCAGCTTAGGCAGCGGGAGTGGCACCGGGGAGCTGTTTTTT.

The chain employs TRBV19 and TRBJ1-1; D gene unclear. The CDR3 has 15 residues. V was shortened by 4 bases and J by 0 bases, with 12 bases between the two germline ends. The germline gives CDR1 LNHDA, CDR2 SQIVND (reference sequence). The CDR3 DNA sequence: TGTGCCAGTAGTAGAACTTTCTTCATGAACACTGAAGCTTTCTTT. This translates into CASSRTFFMNTEAFF.

The chain recombines TRBV28 with TRBJ2-7; D not certain. This CDR3 region has 14 residues. Germline V CDR1 and CDR2: MDHEN, SYDVKM. V shed 7 bases and J shed 0 bases, with 13 bases lying between them. The CDR3 bases are TGTGCCAGCACCCTTACTGCGAACTCCTACGAGCAGTACTTC. This encodes CASTLTANSYEQYF.

This sequence joins TRBV10-2 and TRBJ2-2; 8 nucleotides agree with TRBD2. Trimming at V came to 11 bases and at J to 7 bases, leaving 6 bases not matched to a gene. This CDR3 contains 12 residues. The germline CDR1 and CDR2 sequences are WSHSY and SAAADI. The DNA for the CDR3 is TGCGCCGTAGCGGGAAAGGTCGGGGAGCTGTTTTTT. Its translation: CAVAGKVGELFF.

The chain combines TRBV19 with TRBJ2-6; 8 bases line up with TRBD1. V lost 5 bases and J lost 4; bases outside the gene matches: 7. Per germline, CDR1 LNHDA and CDR2 SQIVND (reference sequence). The CDR3 sequence is 16 residues long. As DNA, the CDR3 is TGTGCCAGTAGTGTCCAGGGGGCAACAGGGGCCAACGTCCTGACTTTC. It specifies CASSVQGATGANVLTF.

The chain has TRBV15 and TRBJ2-7, with D uncertain. V shed 4 bases and J shed 0 bases, with 10 bases lying between them. Germline CDR1 and CDR2: LNHNV and YYDKDF (reference sequence). This CDR3 contains 14 residues. In DNA form, the CDR3 reads TGTGCCACCAGCACTTCCCCAAGCTCCTACGAGCAGTACTTC. It encodes CATSTSPSSYEQYF.

The V and J genes are TRBV19 and TRBJ2-1, with D possibly being TRBD1 (5 bases). The CDR3 has 16 residues. Germline V gene lookup returns CDR1 LNHDA and CDR2 SQIVND (reference sequence). Trimming pared 3 bases from V and 7 bases from J, leaving 19 bases between. CDR3: CASSIRGGLSTNEQFF. CDR3 nucleotide sequence: TGTGCCAGTAGTATTAGGGGTGGGCTATCTACGAATGAGCAGTTCTTC.

V is TRBV15 and J is TRBJ1-3, with D possibly TRBD1 on 5 matching bases. V was clipped by 1 base and J by 1 base, with 5 bases between them. The germline V gene has CDR1 LNHNV and CDR2 YYDKDF (reference sequence). This CDR3 region has 14 residues. CDR3 DNA sequence: TGTGCCACCAGCAGAGGGGGGTCTGGAAACACCATATATTTT. It yields the protein CATSRGGSGNTIYF.

The J gene is TRBJ2-7, the V gene TRBV19; the match to TRBD2 covers 10 bases. J lost 4 bases, V lost 2 bases, and 5 bases had no gene match. Germline V gene data show CDR1 as LNHDA and CDR2 as SQIVND (reference sequence). The CDR3 covers 15 residues. The CDR3 DNA reads as TGTGCCAGTAGTATATTGGCTAGCGGGAGTTACGAGCAGTACTTC. Protein product: CASSILASGSYEQYF.

The V and J genes are TRBV5-1 and TRBJ2-3; D is undetermined. The germline V gene encodes CDR1 SGHRS and CDR2 YFSETQ. The CDR3 has 15 amino acids. Trimming removed 0 bases at V and 1 base at J, with 9 bases between. The CDR3 here is CASSLDGLGTDTQYF. In nucleotides, the CDR3 is TGCGCCAGCAGCTTGGATGGGTTGGGCACAGATACGCAGTATTTT.

The rearrangement joins TRBV12-5 to TRBJ2-3; 10 bases match TRBD2. The CDR3 has 13 amino acids. Germline lookup yields CDR1 LGHNT and CDR2 FRNRAP. CDR3 residues: CASELAGTDTQYF. The DNA for the CDR3 is TGTGCCAGCGAACTAGCGGGAACGGATACGCAGTATTTT.